Reported below is one T cell receptor (beta chain). Its antigen is not known. This record comes from a study of OX40 agonist ivuxolimab in advanced cancers. Broader study findings: CD8+ T cells (on average) carried more expanded clones than CD4+ T cells.

The V gene's germline CDR1 is SGHRS and CDR2 YFSETQ. Trimming took off 0 bases at V and 1 base at J, with 12 bases between the two ends. CDR3 length equals 16 residues. Some clones are missing from TCRdb's copy, which holds only in-frame ones; the method was immunoSEQ multiplex PCR. The sample has about 70,000 clones; approximately 82% are singletons. This clonotype originated in an adult with an advanced solid tumor such as melanoma, head and neck, liver or kidney cancer. V usage is TRBV5-1 and J usage is TRBJ2-3, with D perhaps TRBD1 (5 bases). Source: CD4+ or CD8+ T cells sorted from blood, taken in a trial of the OX40 agonist ivuxolimab. The CDR3 is CASSLEGRTGTDTQYF. CDR3 nucleotides: TGCGCCAGCAGCTTGGAGGGGCGCACAGGCACAGATACGCAGTATTTT.